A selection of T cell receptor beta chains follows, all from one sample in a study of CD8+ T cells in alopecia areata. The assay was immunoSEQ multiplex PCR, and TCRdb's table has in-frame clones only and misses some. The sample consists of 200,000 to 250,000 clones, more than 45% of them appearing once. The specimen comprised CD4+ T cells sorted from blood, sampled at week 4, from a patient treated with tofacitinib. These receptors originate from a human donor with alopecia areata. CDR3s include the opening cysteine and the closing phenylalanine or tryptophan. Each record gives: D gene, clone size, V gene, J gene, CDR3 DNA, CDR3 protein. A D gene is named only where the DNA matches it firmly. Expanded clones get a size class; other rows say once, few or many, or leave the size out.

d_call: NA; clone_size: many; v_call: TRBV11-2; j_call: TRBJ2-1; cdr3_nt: TGTGCCAGCAGCCCGCGAACAGACAATGAGCAGTTCTTC; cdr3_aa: CASSPRTDNEQFF
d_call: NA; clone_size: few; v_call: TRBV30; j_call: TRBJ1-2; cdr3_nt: TGTGCCTCGGCCATTCATGGCTACACCTTC; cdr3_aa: CASAIHGYTF
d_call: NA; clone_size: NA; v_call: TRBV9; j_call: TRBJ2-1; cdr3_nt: TGTGCCAGCAGCCGTACTGGGGGCGGGGTAGCTGAGCAGTTCTTC; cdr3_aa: CASSRTGGGVAEQFF
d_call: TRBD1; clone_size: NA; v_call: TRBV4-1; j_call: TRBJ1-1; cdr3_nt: TGCGCCAGCAGCCGAACAGGGGAGGCCCTGAACACTGAAGCTTTCTTT; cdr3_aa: CASSRTGEALNTEAFF
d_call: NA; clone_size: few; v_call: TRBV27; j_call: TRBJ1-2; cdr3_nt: TGTGCCAGCAGTCCTGAACCCTACTATGGCTACACCTTC; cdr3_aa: CASSPEPYYGYTF
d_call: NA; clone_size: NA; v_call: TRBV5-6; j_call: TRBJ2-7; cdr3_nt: TGTGCCAGCTCCAAGGCGCCCTCCTACGAGCAGTACTTC; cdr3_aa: CASSKAPSYEQYF
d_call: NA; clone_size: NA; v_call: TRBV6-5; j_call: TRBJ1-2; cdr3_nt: TGTGCCAGCAGGCCCGGGACAAAGGGAGGCTACACCTTC; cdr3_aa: CASRPGTKGGYTF
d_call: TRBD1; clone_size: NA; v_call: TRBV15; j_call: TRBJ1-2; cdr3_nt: TGTGCCACCAGTATGGACAGGGTACATGGCTACACCTTC; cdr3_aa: CATSMDRVHGYTF
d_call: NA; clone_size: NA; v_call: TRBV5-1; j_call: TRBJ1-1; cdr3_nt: TGCGCCAGCAGGCGGCAGGGCGGGACTGAAGCTTTCTTT; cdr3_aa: CASRRQGGTEAFF
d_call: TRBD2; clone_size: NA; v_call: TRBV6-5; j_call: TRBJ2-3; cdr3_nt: TGTGCCAGCAGTTACTCGGGGACTAACACAGATACGCAGTATTTT; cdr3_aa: CASSYSGTNTDTQYF